This T cell receptor (beta chain) comes out of a study of cytomegalovirus exposure and HLA in healthy donors. Study observations and caveats: Across donors, presence/absence analyses took sequencing depth to be roughly uniform. A later analysis found that most CMV-associated TCR beta chains appeared HLA-restricted. As immune exposure information, only CMV serostatus was available.

Primers for the PCR totalled 60 Vbeta and 13 Jbeta. Repertoires were generated with immunoSEQ multiplex PCR, while TCRdb's copy carries only in-frame clones and drops some. The sample contains about 120,000 clones, around 74% of which appear only once. From germline, CDR1 is SGHVS and CDR2 FNYEAQ. The CDR3 sequence is 18 residues long. The junction had 8 bases not matched to a gene; V was cut back by 5 bases and J by 2 bases. At collection, donors were nominally healthy, but unrecorded immune exposures were probable. About this clone: Its antigen remains unknown.

V is TRBV7-6 and J is TRBJ2-3; 15 bases agree with TRBD2. The sample consisted of PBMCs. The sequence derives from a man aged 55 to 69 in good health and CMV-seropositive. This CDR3 reads CASSPGLAGGAATDTQYF. CDR3 DNA sequence: TGTGCCAGCAGCCCTGGACTAGCGGGGGGGGCAGCCACAGATACGCAGTATTTT.